The 29 T cell receptor beta chains reported below all come from one sample, sequenced in a study of T cells in Graves' hyperthyroidism and ophthalmopathy. It was RNA transcripts that yielded the amplified TCR beta CDR3 regions. A first-round RT-PCR of the TCR CDR3 used the HTBI primer set. TCRdb independently ran MiXCR on the multiplex PCR reads; one entry per CDR3 protein. The sample records approximately 420,000 distinct CDR3 sequences, just under 15% being singletons. The specimen was blood. These receptors came from a woman in her 30s with Graves' hyperthyroidism.

The V gene is TRBV6-1, the J gene TRBJ2-5, with unresolved D. In germline, CDR1 is MNHNS, CDR2 SASEGT. This CDR3 contains 11 residues. Between the trimmed V and J ends, which lost 4 bases and 4 bases, there was a span of 4 bases. The CDR3 DNA follows: TGTGCCAGCAGTGCATCAGAGACCCAGTACTTC. Amino acids: CASSASETQYF.

This clonotype was found many times. The chain is built from TRBV12-3 or TRBV12-4 and TRBJ1-4; 9 bases are a match to TRBD1. V was pared by 6 bases and J by 6 bases, with 5 bases of the junction left unmatched. This CDR3 comprises 14 residues. CDR3 loop: CASSFRDRDEKLFF. The CDR3, as DNA: TGTGCCAGCAGCTTCCGGGACAGGGATGAAAAACTGTTTTTT.

The table lists this clonotype with many counts. V is TRBV9 and J is TRBJ2-7; D is unresolved. This CDR3 is 14 amino acids long. V dropped 0 bases and J dropped 3 bases, with 10 bases sitting between them. Germline V gene sequence: CDR1 SGDLS, CDR2 YYNGEE. CDR3 sequence: CASSVEASDYEQYF. The CDR3 bases are TGTGCCAGCAGCGTAGAGGCTAGTGACTACGAGCAGTACTTC.

The chain carries TRBV19 and TRBJ2-1; either TRBD1 or TRBD2 may fit D (5 bases each). The CDR3 extends over 14 amino acids. CDR1 is LNHDA and CDR2 is SQIVND in the germline V gene (reference sequence). V was trimmed by 4 bases and J by 2 bases, leaving 9 bases between them. CDR3 sequence (DNA): TGTGCCAGTAGTAGGGACGGGACCTACAATGAGCAGTTCTTC. Translated: CASSRDGTYNEQFF.

This clonotype was counted many times. The chain combines TRBV27 with TRBJ2-5; 8 bases agree with TRBD2. CDR3 length: 14 amino acids. The germline gives CDR1 MNHEY, CDR2 SMNVEV (reference sequence). Trimming took 6 bases from V and 7 from J; bases not matched to a gene: 10. CDR3 in DNA: TGTGCCAGCAGCCCACGGGCGGGAGGAGGGACCCAGTACTTC. Translating gives CASSPRAGGGTQYF.

This clonotype was observed at least ten times. In DNA form, the CDR3 reads TGCGCCAGCAGTGACCGAGTAGGTGAGACCCAGTACTTC. Amino acid sequence: CASSDRVGETQYF. The chain recombines TRBV10-1 with TRBJ2-5; D remains unclear. This CDR3 contains 13 residues. CDR1 WNHNN and CDR2 SYGVQD come from the germline V gene (reference sequence). The V and J ends lost 3 bases and 5 bases respectively, with 10 bases between them.

This clonotype appeared many times. The chain joins TRBV10-3 to TRBJ2-5; 8 bases match TRBD1. The germline gives CDR1 ENHRY, CDR2 SYGVKD. The CDR3 is 17 residues long. Losses at the gene ends were 6 bases for V and 1 base for J; bases not matched to a gene: 13. CDR3 region: CAISLSPGQAVQETQYF. The CDR3 coding sequence is TGTGCCATCAGCCTGAGCCCGGGACAGGCCGTCCAAGAGACCCAGTACTTC.

In this sample, this clonotype turned up many times. This chain uses TRBV7-9 with TRBJ2-3; D perhaps matches TRBD1 (5 bases). This CDR3 region has 17 residues. From germline, CDR1 is SEHNR and CDR2 FQNEAQ (reference sequence). V lost 3 bases, J lost 2 bases, and 18 bases lay in between. The CDR3 DNA is TGTGCCAGCAGCTTCCAAAGGGGCGGCCGATCCACAGATACGCAGTATTTT. This sequence encodes CASSFQRGGRSTDTQYF.

This clonotype was recorded many times. The V and J genes are TRBV28 and TRBJ2-1, with 7 positions matching TRBD1. The CDR3 contains 17 residues. Trimming took 3 bases from V and 0 from J; bases not matched to a gene: 8. Germline CDR1 is MDHEN and CDR2 is SYDVKM. CDR3 DNA sequence: TGTGCCAGCAGTTTCGTCAGCCGGGACAGCTCCTACAATGAGCAGTTCTTC. Encoded protein: CASSFVSRDSSYNEQFF.

This clonotype was seen once. One end of the junction is discordant with germline, which a read error may explain. The chain carries TRBV19 and TRBJ2-7, with D uncertain. CDR1 is LNHDA, CDR2 SQIVND, per germline (reference sequence). The CDR3 is 13 amino acids. The CDR3 is CASNIGSSGEQYF. The CDR3 DNA follows: TGTGCCAGTAATATAGGTTCCAGTGGGGAGCAGTACTTC.

V gene TRBV14 combines with J gene TRBJ2-1; tentative D call: TRBD1 (5 bases). CDR1 SGHDN and CDR2 FVKESK come from the germline V gene. V was pared by 2 bases and J by 14 bases, with 19 bases between. The CDR3 has 14 amino acids. In DNA form, the CDR3 reads TGTGCCAGCAGCCAATTGCGGCAGGGATTTGGAGAGTTCTTC. Encoded protein: CASSQLRQGFGEFF.

This clonotype has ten or more counts. The rearrangement links TRBV7-9 to TRBJ2-3; D is undetermined. Deletions cut 5 bases from V and 0 bases from J, with 12 bases between. This CDR3 region has 15 residues. The germline CDR1 and CDR2 sequences are SEHNR and FQNEAQ (reference sequence). The CDR3 DNA reads as TGTGCCAGCAGCCCCAGCTATCTAAGCACAGATACGCAGTATTTT. Protein: CASSPSYLSTDTQYF.

This clonotype was detected many times. The chain joins TRBV20-1 to TRBJ2-3; 7 nucleotides align to TRBD2. The V segment lost 0 bases and the J segment 7 bases; nucleotides outside the gene matches: 10. From germline, CDR1 is DFQATT and CDR2 SNEGSKA (reference sequence). The CDR3 length is 15 residues. CDR3 protein: CSARDHGSGPHTQYF. The CDR3 DNA sequence: TGCAGTGCTAGAGACCATGGTAGCGGGCCACATACGCAGTATTTT.

There are many counts of this clonotype. The chain employs TRBV28 and TRBJ2-3; D not certain. The germline V gene has CDR1 MDHEN and CDR2 SYDVKM. Trimming removed 2 bases at V and 1 base at J, with 10 bases between. The CDR3 runs to 15 residues. CDR3 protein: CASSLGFVGTDTQYF. CDR3 bases: TGTGCCAGCAGTTTAGGATTTGTGGGCACAGATACGCAGTATTTT.

The table lists this clonotype with a few counts. CDR3 in DNA: TGTGCCAGCAGTTACTCCGACCAGAATGTCAATTCACCCCTCCACTTT. It translates to CASSYSDQNVNSPLHF. The V and J genes are TRBV6-2 or TRBV6-3 and TRBJ1-6; no definite D call. V shed 0 bases and J shed 7 bases, with 13 bases lying between them. CDR3 length: 16 residues. The germline V gene encodes CDR1 MNHEY and CDR2 SVGEGT.

This chain uses TRBV20-1 with TRBJ1-6; possibly TRBD1 for D (6 bases). Germline CDR1 reads DFQATT; CDR2 reads SNEGSKA (reference sequence). Trimming pared 6 bases from V and 0 bases from J, leaving 12 bases between. There are 15 residues in the CDR3. CDR3 nucleotides: TGCAGTGCCCCTGGACAGAGCTCCTATAATTCACCCCTCCACTTT. This sequence encodes CSAPGQSSYNSPLHF.

This clonotype has at least ten counts. The chain employs TRBV3-1 and TRBJ1-1; D is uncertain. V gave up 2 bases and J gave up 7 bases, with 11 bases separating them. CDR3 size: 13 residues. CDR1 and CDR2 from the germline V gene are LGHDT and YNNKEL (reference sequence). The CDR3: CASSQLGSGEAFF. CDR3 nucleotides: TGTGCCAGCAGCCAATTGGGATCGGGTGAAGCTTTCTTT.

The rearrangement joins TRBV6-1 to TRBJ2-3; D is ambiguous. This CDR3 has 15 residues. Trimming shortened V by 8 bases and J by 0 bases, and 15 bases separated the two germline ends. Germline V CDR1 and CDR2: MNHNS, SASEGT. DNA for the CDR3: TGTGCCAGCCATGGTGTGGTTCCTAGCACAGATACGCAGTATTTT. This codes for CASHGVVPSTDTQYF.

There are many counts of this clonotype. The chain recombines TRBV20-1 with TRBJ2-5; D is perhaps TRBD1 (5 bases). The CDR3 is made up of 12 amino acids. Germline V gene data show CDR1 as DFQATT and CDR2 as SNEGSKA (reference sequence). Trimming left V 3 bases short and J 3 bases short, with 8 bases between. The CDR3: CSASEGEETQYF. CDR3 nucleotide sequence: TGCAGTGCTAGCGAAGGGGAAGAGACCCAGTACTTC.

This clonotype was found many times. This sequence joins TRBV20-1 and TRBJ2-1; a possible D gene is TRBD2 (6 bases). Looked up from germline, CDR1 is DFQATT and CDR2 is SNEGSKA (reference sequence). V lost 6 bases, J lost 8 bases, and 17 bases lay in between. The CDR3 is made up of 13 amino acids. CDR3 sequence: CSAEEGLADEQFF. The CDR3 region has the DNA TGCAGTGCCGAGGAGGGTCTTGCGGATGAGCAGTTCTTC.

This clonotype was counted a few times. J is TRBJ2-7 and V is TRBV20-1; 11 bases line up with TRBD2. This CDR3 has 13 amino acids. CDR1 DFQATT and CDR2 SNEGSKA come from the germline V gene (reference sequence). V was clipped by 7 bases and J by 5 bases; unmatched bases: 7. The CDR3 region is CSVVAGGLDEQYF. The DNA of the CDR3 is TGCAGTGTTGTAGCGGGAGGGCTTGACGAGCAGTACTTC.

V is TRBV20-1 and J is TRBJ2-1; 8 bases agree with TRBD1. Germline assignment: CDR1 DFQATT and CDR2 SNEGSKA (reference sequence). The CDR3 is 13 residues long. Unmatched junction bases numbered 8, after V lost 6 bases and J lost 7 bases. Here the CDR3 DNA reads TGCAGTGCGACGCGACAGGGGAGGAATGAGCAGTTCTTC. Encoded protein: CSATRQGRNEQFF.

V usage is TRBV20-1 and J usage is TRBJ2-4; no clear D gene. CDR1 is DFQATT, CDR2 SNEGSKA, per germline (reference sequence). This CDR3 spans 14 amino acids. The germline V and J ends were trimmed by 3 bases and 8 bases, with 17 bases remaining between them. The CDR3 loop reads CSASDGPYEDIQYF. The CDR3 DNA reads as TGCAGTGCTAGCGACGGGCCTTATGAAGACATTCAGTACTTC.

This clonotype was recorded a few times. The rearrangement links TRBV28 to TRBJ1-1, with 10 nucleotides matching TRBD1. V lost 5 bases and J lost 3; bases outside the gene matches: 6. Germline CDR1 and CDR2: MDHEN and SYDVKM. The CDR3 is 15 amino acids. DNA for the CDR3: TGTGCCAGCAGTCCTAGGACAGGGGGATACACTGAAGCTTTCTTT. Its translation: CASSPRTGGYTEAFF.

This clonotype was found many times. This chain uses TRBV20-1 with TRBJ2-5, with 12 bases fitting TRBD2. Trimming removed 3 bases from V and 4 bases from J; junction bases left unmatched: 6. Germline V lookup: CDR1 DFQATT, CDR2 SNEGSKA (reference sequence). There are 15 residues in the CDR3. The CDR3 protein is CSASRLAGGSETQYF. Here the CDR3 DNA reads TGCAGTGCTAGTCGGCTAGCGGGAGGGTCAGAGACCCAGTACTTC.

The CDR3 reads CASTSRLAANYNEQFF. In DNA form, the CDR3 reads TGTGCCAGCACCTCCAGACTAGCGGCGAACTACAATGAGCAGTTCTTC. This chain uses TRBV12-3 or TRBV12-4 with TRBJ2-1; TRBD2 matches 9 bases. There are 16 residues in the CDR3. V trimming: 7 bases; J trimming: 3 bases; junction bases outside the gene matches: 10.

At least ten counts were recorded for this clonotype. The chain links TRBV3-1 to TRBJ2-1; D may be TRBD1 or TRBD2 (5 bases each). Deletions cut 3 bases from V and 6 bases from J, with 9 bases between. The CDR3 has 13 residues. Germline values: CDR1 LGHDT, CDR2 YNNKEL (reference sequence). CDR3 bases: TGTGCCAGCAGCCAGGGACCGACCAATGAGCAGTTCTTC. Protein: CASSQGPTNEQFF.

This chain joins TRBV28 and TRBJ2-7; D remains unclear. Trimming removed 6 bases from V and 2 bases from J, with 11 bases in between. This CDR3 spans 13 amino acids. The germline CDR1 and CDR2 sequences are MDHEN and SYDVKM. The CDR3 DNA is TGTGCCAGCAGGCCAGGCGGAACCTACGAGCAGTACTTC. Translating gives CASRPGGTYEQYF.

The chain carries TRBV19 and TRBJ2-1; no firm D call. Looked up from germline, CDR1 is LNHDA and CDR2 is SQIVND (reference sequence). The CDR3 totals 17 residues. V was pared by 7 bases and J by 4 bases, with 23 bases between. The CDR3 nucleotides are TGTGCCAGTACAATTGATCTGGAGCAGACGAGTTACAATGAGCAGTTCTTC. Translation: CASTIDLEQTSYNEQFF.